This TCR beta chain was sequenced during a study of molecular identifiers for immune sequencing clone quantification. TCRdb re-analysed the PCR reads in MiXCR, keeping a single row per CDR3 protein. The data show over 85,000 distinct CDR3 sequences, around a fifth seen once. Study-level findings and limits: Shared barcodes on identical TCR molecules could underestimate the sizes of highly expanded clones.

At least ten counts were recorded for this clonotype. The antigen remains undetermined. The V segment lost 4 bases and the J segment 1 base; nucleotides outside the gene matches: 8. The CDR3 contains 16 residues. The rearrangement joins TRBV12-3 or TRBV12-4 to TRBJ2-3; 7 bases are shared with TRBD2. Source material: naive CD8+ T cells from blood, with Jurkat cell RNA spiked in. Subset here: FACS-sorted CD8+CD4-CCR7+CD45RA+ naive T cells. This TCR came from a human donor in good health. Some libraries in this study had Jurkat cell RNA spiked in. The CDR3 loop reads CASSSRSSGGTDTQYF. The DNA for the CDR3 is TGTGCCAGCAGTTCTCGCTCGAGCGGGGGCACAGATACGCAGTATTTT.